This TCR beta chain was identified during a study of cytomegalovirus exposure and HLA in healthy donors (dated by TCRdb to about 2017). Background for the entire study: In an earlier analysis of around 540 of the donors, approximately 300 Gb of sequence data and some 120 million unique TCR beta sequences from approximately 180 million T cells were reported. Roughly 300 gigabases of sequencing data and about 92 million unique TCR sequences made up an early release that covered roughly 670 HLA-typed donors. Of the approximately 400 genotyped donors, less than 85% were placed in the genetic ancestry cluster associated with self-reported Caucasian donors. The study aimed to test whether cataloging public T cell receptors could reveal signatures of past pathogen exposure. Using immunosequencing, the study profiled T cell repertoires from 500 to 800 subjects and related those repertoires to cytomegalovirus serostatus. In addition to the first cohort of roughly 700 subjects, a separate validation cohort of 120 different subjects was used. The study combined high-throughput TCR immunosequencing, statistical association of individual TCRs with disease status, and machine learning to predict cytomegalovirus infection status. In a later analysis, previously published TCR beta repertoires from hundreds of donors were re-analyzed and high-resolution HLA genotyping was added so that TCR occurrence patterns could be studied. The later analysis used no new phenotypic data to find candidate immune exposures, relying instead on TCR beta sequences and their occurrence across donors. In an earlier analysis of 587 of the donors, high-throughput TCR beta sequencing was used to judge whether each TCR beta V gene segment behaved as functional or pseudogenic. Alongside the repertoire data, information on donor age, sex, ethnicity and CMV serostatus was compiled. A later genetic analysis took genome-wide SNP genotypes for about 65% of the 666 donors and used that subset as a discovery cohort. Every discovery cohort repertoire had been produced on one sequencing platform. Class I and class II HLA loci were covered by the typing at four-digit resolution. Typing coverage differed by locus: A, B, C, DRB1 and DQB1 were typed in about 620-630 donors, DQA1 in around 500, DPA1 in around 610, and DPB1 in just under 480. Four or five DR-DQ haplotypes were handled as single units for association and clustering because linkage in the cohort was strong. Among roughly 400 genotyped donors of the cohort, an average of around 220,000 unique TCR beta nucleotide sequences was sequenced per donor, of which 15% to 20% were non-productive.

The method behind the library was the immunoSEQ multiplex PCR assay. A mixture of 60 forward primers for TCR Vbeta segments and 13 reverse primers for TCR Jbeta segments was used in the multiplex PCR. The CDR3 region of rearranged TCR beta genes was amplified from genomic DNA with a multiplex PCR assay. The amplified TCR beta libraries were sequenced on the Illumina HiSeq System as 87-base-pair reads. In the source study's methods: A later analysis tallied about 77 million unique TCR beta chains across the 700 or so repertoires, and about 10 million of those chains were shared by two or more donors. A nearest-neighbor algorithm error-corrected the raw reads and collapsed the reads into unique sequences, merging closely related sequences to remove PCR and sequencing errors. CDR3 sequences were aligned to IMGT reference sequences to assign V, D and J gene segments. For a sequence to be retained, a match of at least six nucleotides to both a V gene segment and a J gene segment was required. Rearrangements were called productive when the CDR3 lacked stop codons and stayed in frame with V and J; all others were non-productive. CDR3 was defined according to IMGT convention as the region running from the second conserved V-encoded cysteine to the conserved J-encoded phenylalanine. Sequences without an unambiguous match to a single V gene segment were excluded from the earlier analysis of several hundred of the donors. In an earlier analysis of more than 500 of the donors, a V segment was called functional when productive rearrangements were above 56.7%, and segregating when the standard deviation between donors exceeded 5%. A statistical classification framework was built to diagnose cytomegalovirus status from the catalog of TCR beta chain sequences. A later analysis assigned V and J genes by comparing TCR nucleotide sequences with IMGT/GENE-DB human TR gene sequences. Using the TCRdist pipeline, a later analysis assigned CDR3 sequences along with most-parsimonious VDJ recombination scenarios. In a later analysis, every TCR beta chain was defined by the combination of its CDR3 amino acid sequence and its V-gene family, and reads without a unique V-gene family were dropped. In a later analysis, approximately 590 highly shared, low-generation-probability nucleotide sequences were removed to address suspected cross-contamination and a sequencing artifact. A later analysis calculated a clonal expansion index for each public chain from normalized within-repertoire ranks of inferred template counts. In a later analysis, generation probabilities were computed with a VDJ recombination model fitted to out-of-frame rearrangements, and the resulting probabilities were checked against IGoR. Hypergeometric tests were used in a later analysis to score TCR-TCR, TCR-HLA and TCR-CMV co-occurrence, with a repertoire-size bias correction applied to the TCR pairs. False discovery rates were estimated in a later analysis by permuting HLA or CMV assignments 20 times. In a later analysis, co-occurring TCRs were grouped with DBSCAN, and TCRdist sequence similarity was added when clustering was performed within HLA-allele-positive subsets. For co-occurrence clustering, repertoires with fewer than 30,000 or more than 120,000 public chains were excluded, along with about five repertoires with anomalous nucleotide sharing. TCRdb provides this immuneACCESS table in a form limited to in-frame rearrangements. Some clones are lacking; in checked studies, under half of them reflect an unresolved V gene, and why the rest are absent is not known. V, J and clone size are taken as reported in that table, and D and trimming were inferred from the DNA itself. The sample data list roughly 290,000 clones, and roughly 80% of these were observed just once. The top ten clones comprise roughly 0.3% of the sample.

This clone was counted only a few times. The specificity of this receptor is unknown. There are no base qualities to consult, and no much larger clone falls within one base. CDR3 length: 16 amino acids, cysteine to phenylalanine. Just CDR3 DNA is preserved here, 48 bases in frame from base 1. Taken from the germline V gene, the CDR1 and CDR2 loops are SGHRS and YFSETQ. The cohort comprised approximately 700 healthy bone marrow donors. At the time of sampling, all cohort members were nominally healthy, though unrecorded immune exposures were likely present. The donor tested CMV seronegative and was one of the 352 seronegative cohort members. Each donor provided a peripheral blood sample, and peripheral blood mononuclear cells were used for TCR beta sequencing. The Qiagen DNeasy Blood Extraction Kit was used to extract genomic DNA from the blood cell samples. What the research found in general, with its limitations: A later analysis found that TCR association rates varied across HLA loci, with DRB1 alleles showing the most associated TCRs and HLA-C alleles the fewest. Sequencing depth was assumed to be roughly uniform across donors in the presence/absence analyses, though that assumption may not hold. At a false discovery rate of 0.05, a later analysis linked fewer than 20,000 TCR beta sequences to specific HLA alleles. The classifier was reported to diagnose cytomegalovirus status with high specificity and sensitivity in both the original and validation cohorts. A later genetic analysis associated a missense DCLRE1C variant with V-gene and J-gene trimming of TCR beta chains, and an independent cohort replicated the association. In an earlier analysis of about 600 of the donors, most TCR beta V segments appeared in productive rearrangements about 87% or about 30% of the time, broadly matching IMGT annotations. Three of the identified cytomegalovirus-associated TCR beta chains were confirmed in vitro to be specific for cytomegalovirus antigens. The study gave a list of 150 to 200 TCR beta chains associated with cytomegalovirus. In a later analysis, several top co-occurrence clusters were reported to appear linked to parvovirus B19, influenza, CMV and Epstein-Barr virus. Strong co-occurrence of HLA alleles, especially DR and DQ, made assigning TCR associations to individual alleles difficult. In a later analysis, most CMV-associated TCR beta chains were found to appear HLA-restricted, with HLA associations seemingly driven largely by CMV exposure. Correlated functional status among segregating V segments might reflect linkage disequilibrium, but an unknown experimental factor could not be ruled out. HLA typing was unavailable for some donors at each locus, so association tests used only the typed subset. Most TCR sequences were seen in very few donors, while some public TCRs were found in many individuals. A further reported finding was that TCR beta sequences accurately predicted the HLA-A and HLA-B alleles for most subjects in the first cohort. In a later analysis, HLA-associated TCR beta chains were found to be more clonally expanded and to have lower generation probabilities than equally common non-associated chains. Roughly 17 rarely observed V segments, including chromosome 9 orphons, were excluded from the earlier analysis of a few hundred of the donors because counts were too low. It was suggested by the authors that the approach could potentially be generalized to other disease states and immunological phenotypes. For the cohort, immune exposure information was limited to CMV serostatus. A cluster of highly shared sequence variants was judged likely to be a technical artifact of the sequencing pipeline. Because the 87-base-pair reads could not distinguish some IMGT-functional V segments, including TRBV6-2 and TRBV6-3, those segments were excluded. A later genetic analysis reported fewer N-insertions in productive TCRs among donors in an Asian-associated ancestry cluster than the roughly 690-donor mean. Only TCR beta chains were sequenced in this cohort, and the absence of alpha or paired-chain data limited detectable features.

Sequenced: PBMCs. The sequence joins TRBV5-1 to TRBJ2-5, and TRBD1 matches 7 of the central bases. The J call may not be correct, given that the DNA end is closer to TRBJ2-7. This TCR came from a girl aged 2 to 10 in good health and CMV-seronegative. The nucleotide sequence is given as TGCGCCAGCAGCTTGGCCGTCACAGGGGATACCTACGAGCAGTACTTC. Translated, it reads CASSLAVTGDTYEQYF.